Sequencing of this TCR beta chain was carried out in a study of a mutant IDH1 vaccine in newly diagnosed glioma. Study-wide context: Patients began vaccination 4-6 weeks after radiotherapy alone, or with temozolomide cycles. Treated patients, averaging roughly 40 years, were roughly 62% male and roughly 38% female.

As for time point: week 23, last vaccination. Topical imiquimod accompanied each vaccine dose, which consisted of 300 ug of mutant IDH1 20-mer peptide. Remarks on this clone: Its target is not known.

Broader study findings: Altogether, 80% to 95% of patients exhibited vaccine-induced immune responses.

Produced via immunoSEQ multiplex PCR; TCRdb's table is partial and in-frame only. The data show 60,000 to 85,000 clones, around 85% seen once. CDR3 size: 12 residues. Trimming pared 6 bases from V and 5 bases from J, leaving 10 bases between. Looked up from germline, CDR1 is MDHEN and CDR2 is SYDVKM. J is TRBJ1-1 and V is TRBV28; D call uncertain. Source: PBMCs, taken from a glioma patient whose treatment included an IDH1 peptide vaccine. The sequence was obtained from a woman aged 45 to 65 with glioma. The CDR3 loop reads CASSPFGTEAFF. The CDR3 nucleotides read TGTGCCAGCAGCCCGTTCGGGACTGAAGCTTTCTTT.